The rows below give T cell receptor beta chains drawn from one sample of a study of blood T cell repertoires in COVID-19. Repertoires were generated with immunoSEQ multiplex PCR, while TCRdb's copy carries only in-frame clones and drops some. The sample includes more than 250,000 clones, roughly nine tenths seen only once; the top ten take approximately 17%. Sequencing used PBMCs or T cells enriched from blood (not recorded which). Receptors were obtained from a woman in her 30s who had recovered from COVID-19. Each CDR3 is given with its conserved first and last residue. Each record gives: D gene, V gene, clone size, J gene, CDR3 DNA, CDR3 protein. The D gene is left open where the match is weak. Some rows mark clone size as missing; the rest say once, few, many or name a class of expanded clone.

TRBD1	TRBV4-1	.	TRBJ1-5	TGCGCCAGCAGCCAAGATGCGGAACAGGGGTATCAGCCCCAGCATTTT	CASSQDAEQGYQPQHF
TRBD1	TRBV28	.	TRBJ1-1	TGTGCCAGCAGTTTATCGAGGGGGCTCACTGAAGCTTTCTTT	CASSLSRGLTEAFF
.	TRBV29-1	.	TRBJ2-5	TGCAGCGTTAGGGGTCCAGAGACCCAGTACTTC	CSVRGPETQYF
.	TRBV7-9	.	TRBJ2-7	TGTGCCAGCAGCCCTAGGTTGCAGGGTGGATACGAGCAGTACTTC	CASSPRLQGGYEQYF
TRBD1	TRBV7-9	.	TRBJ2-1	TGTGCCAGCACCCTAGGACAGGGAAACTACAATGAGCAGTTCTTC	CASTLGQGNYNEQFF
.	TRBV10-3	.	TRBJ1-2	TGTGCCATCAGTGAGGTATTCAGTGGCTACACCTTC	CAISEVFSGYTF
.	TRBV7-6	.	TRBJ2-2	TGTGCCAGCAGCTTAGACGGCGGGGCGGACACCGGGGAGCTGTTTTTT	CASSLDGGADTGELFF
.	TRBV4-1	.	TRBJ2-3	TGCGCCAGCAGCCAAGTGAGAGTGCTTCGGAGGGAGGATACGCAGTATTTT	CASSQVRVLRREDTQYF
.	TRBV2	.	TRBJ2-5	TGTGCCAGCAGCACAGTAAGCGGAGGGGGGGGAGAGACCCAGTACTTC	CASSTVSGGGGETQYF
TRBD1	TRBV7-2	.	TRBJ2-1	TGTGCCAGCAGCGTCACAGGGGCCTATACCAATGAGCAGTTCTTC	CASSVTGAYTNEQFF
.	TRBV30	.	TRBJ1-3	TGTGCCTGGAGTCCTACAGGGTTCGGAAACACCATATATTTT	CAWSPTGFGNTIYF
TRBD2	TRBV3-1/TRBV3-2	.	TRBJ2-2	TGTGCCAGCAGCCATCTCGGACCCGGGAGGGCCGCCGGGGAGCTGTTTTTT	CASSHLGPGRAAGELFF
.	TRBV7-2	.	TRBJ1-3	TGTGCCAGCAGCCTGTCCTACTCTGGAAACACCATATATTTT	CASSLSYSGNTIYF
.	TRBV28	.	TRBJ1-1	TGTGCCAGCAGTCCCGGGACACAGAACACTGAAGCTTTCTTT	CASSPGTQNTEAFF
.	TRBV5-1	.	TRBJ2-7	TGCGCCAGCAGCTCTACCTACGAGCAGTACTTC	CASSSTYEQYF
TRBD1	TRBV19	.	TRBJ2-1	TGTGCCAGTAGTATCGGGACAGGGTTTTACAATGAGCAGTTCTTC	CASSIGTGFYNEQFF
.	TRBV12-3/TRBV12-4	.	TRBJ1-2	TGTGCCAGCAGTGTATCAGGGGTCTATGGCTACACCTTC	CASSVSGVYGYTF
TRBD2	TRBV19	.	TRBJ2-1	TGTGCCAGTAGTATAGATTCAGCGGGAGCCTACAATGAGCAGTTCTTC	CASSIDSAGAYNEQFF
.	TRBV10-1	.	TRBJ1-2	TGCGCCACCCCGCAGTGCTACACCTTC	CATPQCYTF
TRBD1	TRBV7-8	.	TRBJ1-6	TGTGCCAGCAGCTTAGTGGGACAGGGCAATTCACCCCTCCACTTT	CASSLVGQGNSPLHF
.	TRBV28	once	TRBJ1-1	TGTGCCAGCAGTTTTGTGGCAATGAACACTGAAGCTTTCTTT	CASSFVAMNTEAFF
.	TRBV6-5	.	TRBJ2-2	TGTGCCAGCAGTTACCTCCTAGTCGTTCCCGGGGAGCTGTTTTTT	CASSYLLVVPGELFF
.	TRBV12-3/TRBV12-4	.	TRBJ1-3	TGTGCCAGCCTTCGGAGTCCTGAAAACACCATATATTTT	CASLRSPENTIYF
.	TRBV11-2	.	TRBJ2-1	TGTGCCAGCAGCTTAGCAGAGGGGGATGAGCAGTTCTTC	CASSLAEGDEQFF
TRBD2	TRBV5-4	.	TRBJ2-3	TGTGCCAGCAGCTTGCCTGCGGGAGTGGTTACAGATACGCAGTATTTT	CASSLPAGVVTDTQYF
.	TRBV11-3	.	TRBJ2-5	TGTGCCAGCAGCTTTGGAGGGGTGGAGACCCAGTACTTC	CASSFGGVETQYF
TRBD1	TRBV6-5	.	TRBJ1-1	TGTGCCAGCAGTACACACCCCTACAGGGGCACTGAAGCTTTCTTT	CASSTHPYRGTEAFF
TRBD2	TRBV7-9	.	TRBJ2-1	TGTGCCAGCAGCCAGTCTAGCGGGAGGATTGAGCAGTTCTTC	CASSQSSGRIEQFF
TRBD2	TRBV5-1	.	TRBJ2-1	TGCGCCAGCAGCTTGGGACTAGCGGGAGTAGGAGATGAGCAGTTCTTC	CASSLGLAGVGDEQFF
.	TRBV18	.	TRBJ1-5	TGTGCCAGCTCACCAAACAGGGATCAGCCCCAGCATTTT	CASSPNRDQPQHF
TRBD1	TRBV5-1	.	TRBJ2-5	TGCGCCAGCAGTTTCGGACAGGGTTGGGGGGAGACCCAGTACTTC	CASSFGQGWGETQYF
.	TRBV5-1	.	TRBJ2-1	TGCGCCAGCAGCTTGGGACTGCTTCTAGATGAGCAGTTCTTC	CASSLGLLLDEQFF
TRBD1	TRBV10-3	.	TRBJ2-5	TGTGCCATCAGTCTTTCCGGGACAGCCGAAGAGACCCAGTACTTC	CAISLSGTAEETQYF
TRBD1	TRBV13	.	TRBJ1-1	TGTGCCAGCAGCTACGTGGGACAGGAAGCTTTCTTT	CASSYVGQEAFF
TRBD2	TRBV9	.	TRBJ2-1	TGTGCCAGCAGCGTAGCTATGGCTAGCGGGAGTGGGGACAATGAGCAGTTCTTC	CASSVAMASGSGDNEQFF
.	TRBV6-2/TRBV6-3	.	TRBJ1-2	TGTGCCAGCAGTCCACGAGCAAGCCTAGTGTCTTCCGGCTACACCTTC	CASSPRASLVSSGYTF
.	TRBV24-1	.	TRBJ2-3	TGTGCCACCAGGCCCCCCGGGGGCACAGATACGCAGTATTTT	CATRPPGGTDTQYF
TRBD1	TRBV5-1	.	TRBJ1-4	TGCGCCAGCAGCTTTAGGACAGGAACTAATGAAAAACTGTTTTTT	CASSFRTGTNEKLFF
.	TRBV5-5	.	TRBJ1-2	TGTGCCAGCAGCCTACGATTGCGGAACTATGGCTACACCTTC	CASSLRLRNYGYTF
.	TRBV6-4	.	TRBJ2-3	TGTGCCAGCAGGGACTCCCTTCCCACAGATACGCAGTATTTT	CASRDSLPTDTQYF
.	TRBV28	.	TRBJ1-1	TGTGCCAGCAGTTCGGCAGGGGAGGGGAACACTGAAGCTTTCTTT	CASSSAGEGNTEAFF
TRBD1	TRBV6-2/TRBV6-3	few	TRBJ2-5	TGTGCCAGCAGTCCCGAGGGGGCCCCTTGGGAGACCCAGTACTTC	CASSPEGAPWETQYF
.	TRBV7-2	.	TRBJ2-7	TGTGCCAGCAGCACCTCCAGTGGCAGCTCCTACGAGCAGTACTTC	CASSTSSGSSYEQYF
.	TRBV12-5	.	TRBJ1-2	TGTGCTAGTGGTTTGGCGCTCGCGGGGATTGACTATGGCTACACCTTC	CASGLALAGIDYGYTF
.	TRBV19	once	TRBJ2-1	TGTGCCAGTAGTAGAGGGGCGTCTAGCGACTCCTACAATGAGCAGTTCTTC	CASSRGASSDSYNEQFF
TRBD1	TRBV3-1/TRBV3-2	.	TRBJ1-2	TGTGCCAGCAGCCAGAGGGACAGAAACTATGGCTACACCTTC	CASSQRDRNYGYTF
TRBD1	TRBV28	.	TRBJ1-5	TGTGCCAGCAGCCAAATACAGGGGACGGGCAATCAGCCCCAGCATTTT	CASSQIQGTGNQPQHF
TRBD1	TRBV28	.	TRBJ1-5	TGTGCCAGCAGTTTTGTTCAGGGGGACAATCAGCCCCAGCATTTT	CASSFVQGDNQPQHF
TRBD1	TRBV7-8	.	TRBJ1-2	TGTGCCAGCAGCTTCTTGGGACAGGGAGCCCGTCGCGGCTACACCTTC	CASSFLGQGARRGYTF
.	TRBV6-5	.	TRBJ1-2	TGTGCCAGCACCCCAACGGGGGTAGGCTATGGCTACACCTTC	CASTPTGVGYGYTF
.	TRBV6-5	few	TRBJ1-5	TGTGCCAGCAGCCCCCAGGGAGGTAATCAGCCCCAGCATTTT	CASSPQGGNQPQHF
.	TRBV19	once	TRBJ1-2	TGTGCCAGTAGTGAACAGGGAAACTATGGCTACACCTTC	CASSEQGNYGYTF
.	TRBV6-5	.	TRBJ2-7	TGTGCCAGCAGTCCCCAGCGGGACAGGACCTACGAGCAGTACTTC	CASSPQRDRTYEQYF
.	TRBV18	.	TRBJ1-1	TGTGCCAGCTCACCGGGTGGGGCCATGAACACTGAAGCTTTCTTT	CASSPGGAMNTEAFF
.	TRBV3-1/TRBV3-2	.	TRBJ1-2	TGTGCCAGCAGCCCCCTCTCGGGGGAAATTGGTGGCTACACCTTC	CASSPLSGEIGGYTF
.	TRBV28	.	TRBJ2-5	TGTGCCAGCAGTTTAAGACTACCCGAGACCCAGTACTTC	CASSLRLPETQYF